Listed here are 24 T cell receptor beta chains from one sample, sequenced in a study of blood T cell repertoires in COVID-19 (dated by TCRdb to the early 2020s). The library was obtained by the immunoSEQ multiplex PCR assay. Entries here come from immuneACCESS through TCRdb and include only in-frame sequences with V and J called. Some clones fail to appear in such tables; in the studies checked, an unresolved V gene covers under half of the shortfall, and the cause of the remainder is unknown. For this sample the table gives 150,000 to 200,000 clones, of which roughly 70% were detected only once. About 3% of the sample lies in the top ten. Sample: peripheral blood. The source of these receptors is an elderly woman with acute or convalescent COVID-19.

The V call is TRBV27, the J call TRBJ1-5, with D possibly TRBD1 on 5 matching bases. Germline V gene data show CDR1 as MNHEY and CDR2 as SMNVEV (reference sequence). Trimming left V 1 base short and J 6 bases short, with 13 bases between. The CDR3 length is 15 residues. The CDR3 coding sequence is TGTGCCAGCAGTTTATTCACCGGGGGAGGTCAGCCCCAGCATTTT. Its translation is CASSLFTGGGQPQHF.

This clone was detected many times. The rearrangement uses TRBV2 and TRBJ2-6; D is unresolved. There are 14 residues in the CDR3. Between the trimmed V and J ends, which lost 2 bases and 1 base, there was a span of 3 bases. Germline loops: CDR1 SNHLY, CDR2 FYNNEI. The CDR3 region is CASSEQSGANVLTF. DNA of the CDR3: TGTGCCAGCAGTGAACAGTCTGGGGCCAACGTCCTGACTTTC.

The gene calls are TRBV6-5 and TRBJ2-5; D remains ambiguous. Germline V lookup: CDR1 MNHEY, CDR2 SVGAGI. With 6 bases removed from V and 2 bases from J, the gap between germline ends came to 16 bases. The CDR3 totals 15 residues. The CDR3 sequence: CASSLLSVTQETQYF. Here the CDR3 DNA reads TGTGCCAGCAGCCTTTTGTCGGTCACTCAAGAGACCCAGTACTTC.

V usage is TRBV7-2 and J usage is TRBJ2-7, with 10 bases that match TRBD1. Per the germline V gene, CDR1 is SGHTA and CDR2 is FQGNSA. CDR3 length: 14 residues. Losses at the gene ends were 2 bases for V and 5 bases for J; bases not matched to a gene: 3. The CDR3 DNA follows: TGTGCCAGCAGCTTAACGGGACAGGGGCACGAGCAGTACTTC. Translating gives CASSLTGQGHEQYF. The complete variable domain, with remaining parts taken from reference TRBV7-2 and TRBJ2-7, reads GAGVSQSPSNKVTEKGKDVELRCDPISGHTALYWYRQSLGQGLEFLIYFQGNSAPDKSGLPSDRFSAERTGGSVSTLTIQRTQQEDSAVYLCASSLTGQGHEQYFGPGTRLTVT.

Written as DNA, the CDR3 is TGTGCCAGCAGCCAGGCCAGTACCTACGAGCAGTACTTC. Its translation is CASSQASTYEQYF. V gene TRBV5-4 combines with J gene TRBJ2-7; no definite D call. The CDR3 contains 13 residues. V was pared by 4 bases and J by 2 bases, with 10 bases between. Germline CDR1 SGHNT, CDR2 YYREEE (reference sequence).

V gene TRBV7-8 combines with J gene TRBJ2-2; 13 bases line up with TRBD2. This CDR3 is 17 amino acids long. Losses at the gene ends were 4 bases for V and 6 bases for J; bases not matched to a gene: 8. Germline lookup yields CDR1 SGHVS and CDR2 FQNEAQ. The DNA of the CDR3 is TGTGCCAGCAGCTCTTTACGACTAGCGGGAGGAGCCGGGGAGCTGTTTTTT. Translated, it gives CASSSLRLAGGAGELFF.

In its sample, this clone was seen once. The genes are TRBV19 and TRBJ2-1; no reliable D call. CDR1 is LNHDA, CDR2 SQIVND, per germline (reference sequence). This CDR3 has 12 amino acids. V was pared by 4 bases and J by 6 bases, with 7 bases between. In DNA, the CDR3 is TGTGCCAGTAGTAGCCCCGGCAATGAGCAGTTCTTC. Translation: CASSSPGNEQFF.

The rearrangement uses TRBV2 and TRBJ1-4, with TRBD1 identical over 7 bases. This CDR3 comprises 15 residues. The V gene's germline CDR1 is SNHLY and CDR2 FYNNEI. V trimming: 4 bases; J trimming: 8 bases; junction bases outside the gene matches: 10. CDR3: CASSVGHDRVEKLFF. DNA for the CDR3: TGTGCCAGCAGTGTTGGCCATGACAGGGTGGAAAAACTGTTTTTT.

The V and J genes are TRBV7-2 and TRBJ2-7, with 9 bases identical to TRBD2. The CDR3 loop spans 14 amino acids. Looked up from germline, CDR1 is SGHTA and CDR2 is FQGNSA. With 6 bases clipped from V and 4 bases from J, the junction kept 7 bases outside the gene matches. CDR3 loop: CASRTGLATYEQYF. As DNA, the CDR3 is TGTGCCAGCAGAACCGGACTAGCGACTTACGAGCAGTACTTC.

The sample holds a few counts of this clone. The chain recombines TRBV30 with TRBJ2-7; the match to TRBD2 covers 10 bases. V lost 3 bases to trimming and J lost 3 bases; unmatched junction nucleotides: 5. The CDR3 sequence is 14 residues long. Germline V gene sequence: CDR1 GTSNPN, CDR2 SVGIG (reference sequence). This CDR3 is CAWRPSGSLYEQYF. CDR3 bases: TGTGCCTGGAGACCTAGCGGGAGTCTCTACGAGCAGTACTTC.

The chain recombines TRBV6-6 with TRBJ1-1, with a possible D match to TRBD1 (5 bases). Germline CDR1 reads MNHNY; CDR2 reads SVGAGI (reference sequence). Trimming took 7 bases from V and 4 from J, leaving 13 bases between them. The CDR3 sequence is 13 residues long. This CDR3 is CASIPAGGTEAFF. For the CDR3, the DNA is TGTGCCAGCATCCCGGCCGGGGGCACTGAAGCTTTCTTT.

The V and J genes are TRBV5-1 and TRBJ1-2; 8 bases are a match to TRBD1. J gave up 1 base and V 0 bases, and 8 bases lay outside the gene matches. There are 17 residues in the CDR3. CDR1 and CDR2 from the germline V gene are SGHRS and YFSETQ. The CDR3 is CASSLGQGRSVNYGYTF. CDR3 in DNA: TGCGCCAGCAGCTTGGGACAGGGGCGTTCCGTTAACTATGGCTACACCTTC.

There are a few counts of this clone. The CDR3 sequence is CASSSGVETQYF. The CDR3 DNA reads TGTGCCAGTAGTAGCGGTGTTGAGACCCAGTACTTC. The V gene is TRBV19, the J gene TRBJ2-5; no clear D gene. V gave up 4 bases and J gave up 5 bases, with 8 bases separating them. Looked up from germline, CDR1 is LNHDA and CDR2 is SQIVND (reference sequence). The CDR3 loop spans 12 amino acids. Variable domain in full (rest from reference TRBV19 and TRBJ2-5): DGGITQSPKYLFRKEGQNVTLSCEQNLNHDAMYWYRQDPGQGLRLIYYSQIVNDFQKGDIAEGYSVSREKKESFPLTVTSAQKNPTAFYLCASSSGVETQYFGPGTRLLVL.

The chain is built from TRBV5-1 and TRBJ2-1, with TRBD2 matching 7 bases. Germline V CDR1 and CDR2: SGHRS, YFSETQ. This CDR3 has 15 amino acids. V lost 5 bases, J lost 4 bases, and 9 bases stayed unmatched. CDR3 nucleotides: TGCGCCAGCAGGCCTTCAGCGGGGCGGTACAATGAGCAGTTCTTC. This gives the protein CASRPSAGRYNEQFF. The full variable domain, in which reference TRBV5-1 and TRBJ2-1 provide the parts outside the CDR3, is KAGVTQTPRYLIKTRGQQVTLSCSPISGHRSVSWYQQTPGQGLQFLFEYFSETQRNKGNFPGRFSGRQFSNSRSEMNVSTLELGDSALYLCASRPSAGRYNEQFFGPGTRLTVL.

The CDR3 sequence is CASTGGWSSENIQYF. CDR3 DNA sequence: TGTGCCAGCACTGGGGGCTGGAGTTCTGAAAACATTCAGTACTTC. The chain is built from TRBV11-2 and TRBJ2-4; D perhaps matches TRBD1 (6 bases). Germline values: CDR1 SGHAT, CDR2 FQNNGV. The CDR3 is 15 residues long. Trimming cost V 7 bases and J 5 bases, with 18 bases left between them.

This sequence joins TRBV7-2 and TRBJ1-1; the D is unclear. The CDR3 sequence is 13 residues long. Germline CDR1 reads SGHTA; CDR2 reads FQGNSA. V was trimmed by 0 bases and J by 3 bases, leaving 5 bases between them. The CDR3 loop reads CASSLAEDTEAFF. The CDR3 nucleotides read TGTGCCAGCAGCTTAGCTGAGGACACTGAAGCTTTCTTT.

V gene TRBV7-9 combines with J gene TRBJ1-2, with TRBD1 matching 8 bases. The germline V gene encodes CDR1 SEHNR and CDR2 FQNEAQ (reference sequence). The CDR3 runs 13 residues. Losses at the gene ends were 3 bases for V and 8 bases for J; bases not matched to a gene: 5. CDR3 amino acids: CASSLGTGWGYTF. CDR3 nucleotide sequence: TGTGCCAGCAGCTTGGGGACAGGATGGGGCTACACCTTC.

Only a few counts were recorded for this clone. V gene TRBV25-1 combines with J gene TRBJ1-3; D gene uncertain. The ends were cut back, 0 bases at V and 3 bases at J, with 9 bases in the middle. This CDR3 is built from 15 residues. In germline, CDR1 is MGHDK, CDR2 SYGVNS. The chain's CDR3 is CASSEYRGFGNTIYF. Written as DNA, the CDR3 is TGTGCCAGCAGTGAATATAGAGGTTTTGGAAACACCATATATTTT.

V is TRBV7-2 and J is TRBJ1-5; 7 bases align to TRBD1. Losses at the gene ends were 2 bases for V and 7 bases for J; bases not matched to a gene: 5. This CDR3 is built from 14 residues. Germline V lookup: CDR1 SGHTA, CDR2 FQGNSA. The CDR3 here is CASSLYDRVQPQHF. As DNA, the CDR3 is TGTGCCAGCAGCTTATACGACAGGGTCCAGCCCCAGCATTTT. Together with reference TRBV7-2 and TRBJ1-5, the CDR3 gives the full variable domain: GAGVSQSPSNKVTEKGKDVELRCDPISGHTALYWYRQSLGQGLEFLIYFQGNSAPDKSGLPSDRFSAERTGGSVSTLTIQRTQQEDSAVYLCASSLYDRVQPQHFGDGTRLSIL.

This chain joins TRBV19 and TRBJ2-5, with TRBD2 identical over 7 bases. V dropped 3 bases and J dropped 1; count of bases not matched to a gene: 5. There are 15 residues in the CDR3. CDR1 and CDR2 from the germline V gene are LNHDA and SQIVND (reference sequence). CDR3 protein: CASSISSGPQETQYF. The CDR3 DNA reads as TGTGCCAGTAGTATTTCTAGCGGACCCCAAGAGACCCAGTACTTC.

This chain links TRBV2 with TRBJ2-7; 10 bases map to TRBD2. The CDR3 length is 16 residues. Germline trimming cut 5 bases from V and 0 bases from J; bases unmatched to any gene: 7. Germline CDR1 and CDR2: SNHLY and FYNNEI. The CDR3 is CASSYQTSGASYEQYF. The CDR3 region has the DNA TGTGCCAGCAGTTACCAAACTAGCGGGGCCTCCTACGAGCAGTACTTC.

The chain employs TRBV9 and TRBJ2-3; tentative D call: TRBD2 (6 bases). Deletions cut 2 bases from V and 5 bases from J, with 15 bases between. The CDR3 has 15 residues. The germline gives CDR1 SGDLS, CDR2 YYNGEE. CDR3 nucleotides: TGTGCCAGCAGCGTTAACGGGAGCCCCCAAGATACGCAGTATTTT. This gives the protein CASSVNGSPQDTQYF.

The V and J genes are TRBV2 and TRBJ2-3; D is uncertain. This CDR3 region has 14 residues. V was shortened by 2 bases and J by 5 bases, with 11 bases between the two germline ends. Germline loops: CDR1 SNHLY, CDR2 FYNNEI. CDR3 nucleotide sequence: TGTGCCAGCAGTGAACCCAGCGTTATAGATACGCAGTATTTT. It is translated as CASSEPSVIDTQYF.

This clone was counted a single time. This chain links TRBV5-1 with TRBJ1-2; 7 bases are a match to TRBD1. Germline V gene sequence: CDR1 SGHRS, CDR2 YFSETQ. The V segment lost 1 base and the J segment 5 bases; nucleotides outside the gene matches: 5. The CDR3 sequence is 14 residues long. Here the CDR3 reads CASSLTGEGYGYTF. In DNA form, the CDR3 reads TGCGCCAGCAGCTTGACAGGGGAAGGTTATGGCTACACCTTC.